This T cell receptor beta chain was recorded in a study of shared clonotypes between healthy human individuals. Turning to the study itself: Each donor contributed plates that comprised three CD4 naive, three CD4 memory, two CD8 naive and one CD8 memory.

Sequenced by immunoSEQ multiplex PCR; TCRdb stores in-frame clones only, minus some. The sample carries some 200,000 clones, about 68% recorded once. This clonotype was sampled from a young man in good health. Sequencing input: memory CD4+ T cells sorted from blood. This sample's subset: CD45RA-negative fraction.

The CDR3 DNA sequence: TGTGCCAGCAGCTTAGTGAAGACGTCCTACGAGCAGTACTTC. Translated: CASSLVKTSYEQYF. The chain has TRBV7-8 and TRBJ2-7; D is unclear. Per germline, CDR1 SGHVS and CDR2 FQNEAQ. The CDR3 has 14 residues. The V end was cut by 1 base, the J end by 1 base, with 8 bases between.